This record looks at one T cell receptor beta chain sequence and its context. Its antigen is not identified. This sample is drawn from a study of beta chain features in type 1 diabetes. Across the whole study: Cell yields, gender and age were similar in healthy donors and patients.

General study points: cDNA-based reads could over-represent cells with high TCR expression. Across all four CD4+ subsets, people with type 1 diabetes showed modestly shorter TCRB CDR3s.

All of the isolated RNA was reverse transcribed, so expressed TCRB transcripts were sequenced. Profiled with immunoSEQ multiplex PCR; TCRdb holds only in-frame clones, not every one. Found here are some 240,000 clones, under 20% of them singletons; the top ten hold about 0.078%. The CDR3 sequence is 15 residues long. The V gene's germline CDR1 is MGHDK and CDR2 SYGVNS. Losses at the gene ends were 4 bases for V and 4 bases for J; bases not matched to a gene: 4. Every participating donor gave one draw, a heparinised blood sample averaging about 110 mL. This clonotype was sampled from a man in his thirties or forties with type 1 diabetes. The sample consisted of naive CD4+ T cells from blood. V is TRBV25-1 and J is TRBJ2-1, with 10 bases aligning to TRBD1. The CDR3, as DNA: TGTGCCAGCAGTGGGACAGGGGGGCCTTACAATGAGCAGTTCTTC. Translated, it gives CASSGTGGPYNEQFF. The complete variable domain, with remaining parts taken from reference TRBV25-1 and TRBJ2-1, reads EADIYQTPRYLVIGTGKKITLECSQTMGHDKMYWYQQDPGMELHLIHYSYGVNSTEKGDLSSESTVSRIRTEHFPLTLESARPSHTSQYLCASSGTGGPYNEQFFGPGTRLTVL.